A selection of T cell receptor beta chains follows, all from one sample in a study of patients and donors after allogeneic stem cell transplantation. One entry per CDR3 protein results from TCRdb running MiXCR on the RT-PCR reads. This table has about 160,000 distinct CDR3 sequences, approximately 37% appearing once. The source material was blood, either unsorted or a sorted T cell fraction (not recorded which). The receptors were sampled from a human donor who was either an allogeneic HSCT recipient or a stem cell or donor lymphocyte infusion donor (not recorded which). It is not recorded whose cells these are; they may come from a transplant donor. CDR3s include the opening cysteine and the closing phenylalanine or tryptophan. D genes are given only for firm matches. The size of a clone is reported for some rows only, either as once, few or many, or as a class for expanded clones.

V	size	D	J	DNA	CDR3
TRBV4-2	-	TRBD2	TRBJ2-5	TGTGCCAGCAGCCCGGGGGGGATTGGGGCCCAAGAGACCCAGTACTTC	CASSPGGIGAQETQYF
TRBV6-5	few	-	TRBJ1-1	TGTGCCAGCAGTTATTCGTCGGGATTCACTGAAGCTTTCTTT	CASSYSSGFTEAFF
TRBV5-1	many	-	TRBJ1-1	TGCGCCAGCAGCTTGCGGTCGGAGGGATACGCTGAAGCTTTCTTT	CASSLRSEGYAEAFF
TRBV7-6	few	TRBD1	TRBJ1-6	TGTGCCAGCAGCACCTCCGGGACAGGTTCTAATTCACCCCTCCACTTT	CASSTSGTGSNSPLHF
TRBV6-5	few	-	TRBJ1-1	TGTGCCAGCAGTCCCCGGGCTATGAACACTGAAGCTTTCTTT	CASSPRAMNTEAFF
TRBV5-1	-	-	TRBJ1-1	TGCGCCAGCAGCCCGAGACACGAAGTGTATATGAACACTGAAGCTTTCTTT	CASSPRHEVYMNTEAFF
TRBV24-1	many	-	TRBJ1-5	TGTGCCACCAGTACAAGTTATAGCAATCAGCCCCAGCATTTT	CATSTSYSNQPQHF
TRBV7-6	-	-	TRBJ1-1	TGTGCCAGCAGCTTGGCACAAGGGTTCATGAACACTGAAGCTTTCTTT	CASSLAQGFMNTEAFF
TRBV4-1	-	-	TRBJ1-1	TGCGCCAGCAGCCAAGTCGGTCGAGATAAAGGGGGCACTGAAGCTTTCTTT	CASSQVGRDKGGTEAFF
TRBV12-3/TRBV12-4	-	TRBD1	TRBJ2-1	TGTGCCAGCACCCGGGACAGGGGGGACAATGAGCAGTTCTTC	CASTRDRGDNEQFF
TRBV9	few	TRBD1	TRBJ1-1	TGTGCCAGCAGCGTAGGGGACAGGGGTGAAGCTTTCTTT	CASSVGDRGEAFF
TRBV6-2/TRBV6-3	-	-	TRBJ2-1	TGTGCCAGCAGTTACTCTCGGGGCAATGAGCAGTTCTTC	CASSYSRGNEQFF
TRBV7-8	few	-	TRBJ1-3	TGTGCCAGCAGCTTAGGGGCTCGGGGCCACCTCTCTGGAAACACCATATATTTT	CASSLGARGHLSGNTIYF
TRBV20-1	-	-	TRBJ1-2	TGCAGTGCTAGAGTCGTCAATGAGGGCGGCTATGGCTACACCTTC	CSARVVNEGGYGYTF
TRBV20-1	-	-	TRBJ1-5	TGCAGTGCTAGAGATAGTGGCAGGGTCAGAGGGTCCCAGCATTTT	CSARDSGRVRGSQHF
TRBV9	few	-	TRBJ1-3	TGTGCCAGCAGCGTAGAGGGAGACACCATATATTTT	CASSVEGDTIYF
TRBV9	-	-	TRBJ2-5	TGTGCCAGCAGCGTAGGCAGCGAAGAGACCCAGTACTTC	CASSVGSEETQYF
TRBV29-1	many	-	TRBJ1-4	TGCAGCGTTGGTAGGACAGCGAATGAAAAACTGTTTTTT	CSVGRTANEKLFF
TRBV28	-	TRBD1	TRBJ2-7	TGTGCCAGCAGGGTAAGGGGGCCCGGGGAGCAGTACTTC	CASRVRGPGEQYF
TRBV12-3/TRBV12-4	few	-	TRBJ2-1	TGTGCCAGCTCCAAGGCGCACAATGAGCAGTTCTTC	CASSKAHNEQFF
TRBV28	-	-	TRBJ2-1	TGTGCCAGCAGTTTTTTAGGGGGTAACAACAATGAGCAGTTCTTC	CASSFLGGNNNEQFF
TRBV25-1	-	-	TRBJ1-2	TGTGCCAGCAGTCCCGGACAGGGCTACACCTTC	CASSPGQGYTF
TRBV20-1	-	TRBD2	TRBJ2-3	TGCAGTGTTATCAAAGCGGGGGGCATCACAGATACGCAGTATTTT	CSVIKAGGITDTQYF
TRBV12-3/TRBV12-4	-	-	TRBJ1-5	TGTGCCAGCAGTTTATGGGGGAGCAATCAGCCCCAGCATTTT	CASSLWGSNQPQHF
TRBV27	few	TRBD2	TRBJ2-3	TGTGCCAGCAGTTCAGCGGGGGGGCTTTTAGATACGCAGTATTTT	CASSSAGGLLDTQYF
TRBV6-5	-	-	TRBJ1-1	TGTGCCAGCAGCACCTTCCCCGAGGGTGAAGCTTTCTTT	CASSTFPEGEAFF
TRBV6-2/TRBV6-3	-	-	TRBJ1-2	TGTGCCAGCAGAGGACAGCTTCCTAACTATGGCTACACCTTC	CASRGQLPNYGYTF
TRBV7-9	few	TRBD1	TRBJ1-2	TGTGCCAGCAGCTTAGGGAGGACAGGGGGAGGCTACACCTTC	CASSLGRTGGGYTF